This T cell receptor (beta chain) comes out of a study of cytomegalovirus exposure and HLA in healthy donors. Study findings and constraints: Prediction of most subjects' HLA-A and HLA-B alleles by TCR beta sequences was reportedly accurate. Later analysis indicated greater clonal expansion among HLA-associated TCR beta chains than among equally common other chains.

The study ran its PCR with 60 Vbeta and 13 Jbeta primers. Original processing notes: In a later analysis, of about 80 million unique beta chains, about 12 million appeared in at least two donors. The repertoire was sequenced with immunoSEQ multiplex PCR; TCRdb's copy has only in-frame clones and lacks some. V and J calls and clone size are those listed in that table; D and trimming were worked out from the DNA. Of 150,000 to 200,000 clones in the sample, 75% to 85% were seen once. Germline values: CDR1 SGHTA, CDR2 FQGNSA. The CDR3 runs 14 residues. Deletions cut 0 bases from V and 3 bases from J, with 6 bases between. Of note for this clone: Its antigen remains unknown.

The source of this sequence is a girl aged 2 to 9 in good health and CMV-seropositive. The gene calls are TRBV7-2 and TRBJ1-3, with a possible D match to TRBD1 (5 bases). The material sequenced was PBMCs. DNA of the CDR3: TGTGCCAGCAGCTTAGCAGGGGTTGGAAACACCATATATTTT. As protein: CASSLAGVGNTIYF.